The T cell receptor (beta chain) under discussion was sequenced for a study of blood T cell repertoires in COVID-19. Study-wide context: Sample material is recorded as cDNA or gDNA derived from T cells, B-cell-depleted T cells, or PBMCs.

Assay: immunoSEQ multiplex PCR; the TCRdb copy retains only in-frame clones and omits some. The sample lists 350,000 to 450,000 clones; approximately 89% were seen once. The CDR3 runs 15 residues. The germline V and J ends were trimmed by 0 bases and 13 bases, with 19 bases remaining between them. The germline gives CDR1 LGHDT, CDR2 YNNKEL (reference sequence). Which cohort a participant joined came from the clinical history participants gave. This clone was observed a handful of times. The sequence came from a woman aged 30 to 39 who had recovered from COVID-19. The chain has TRBV3-1 (or the pseudogene TRBV3-2) and TRBJ2-1; the D gene is possibly TRBD2 (5 bases). Sequenced sample: PBMCs or T cells enriched from blood (not recorded which). CDR3 sequence: CASSQEGVSRSIQFF. CDR3 nucleotide sequence: TGTGCCAGCAGCCAAGAGGGAGTGTCAAGATCGATACAGTTCTTC.